This T cell receptor (beta chain) was captured by sequencing in a study of blood T cells in healthy people across ages. Germline values: CDR1 SGHTA, CDR2 FQGNSA. The CDR3 contains 15 residues. V was pared by 1 base and J by 4 bases, with 13 bases between. The authors ran a second PCR of 7 to 11 cycles using a sample-barcoded 5' primer and a J-beta primer mix. TCRdb reanalysed the 5' RACE reads using MiXCR and keeps one entry per CDR3 protein. The sample contains some 890,000 distinct CDR3 sequences, 25% to 35% of which appear only once. These data are also associated with another study on T cells of mothers and their children.

The sequence came from a woman aged 40 to 50 in good health. The sample comprised blood. The rearrangement links TRBV7-2 to TRBJ2-5; D tentatively reads TRBD1 or TRBD2 (5 bases each). Here the CDR3 reads CASSLGMGRRETQYF. CDR3 in DNA: TGTGCCAGCAGCTTAGGGATGGGACGGAGAGAGACCCAGTACTTC.